The 32 T cell receptor beta chains given below trace back to one sample, sequenced in a study of shared clonotypes between healthy human individuals. Produced via immunoSEQ multiplex PCR; TCRdb's table is partial and in-frame only. The sample has 2 million to 2.5 million clones, under 95% seen once; the top ten hold roughly 0.39%. The source material was naive CD4+ T cells from PBMCs. Indicated subset: CD45RA+ positively selected. The receptors come from a man aged 18 to 29 in good health. Some clones in this sample may be carry-over from other donors' samples.

In its sample, this clone was seen a few times. V usage is TRBV30 and J usage is TRBJ1-3, with D hard to call. The CDR3 totals 14 residues. Germline V gene sequence: CDR1 GTSNPN, CDR2 SVGIG (reference sequence). Trimming shortened V by 5 bases and J by 0 bases, and 11 bases separated the two germline ends. The CDR3 region is CAWGEDPSGNTIYF. The CDR3 coding sequence is TGTGCCTGGGGTGAGGACCCCTCTGGAAACACCATATATTTT.

CDR3 in amino acids: CAISALRASSTDTQYF. The CDR3 region has the DNA TGTGCCATCAGTGCTCTCAGGGCATCTAGCACAGATACGCAGTATTTT. The J gene is TRBJ2-3, the V gene TRBV10-3; D is perhaps TRBD1 (5 bases). The CDR3 length is 16 residues. The V gene lost 4 bases and the J gene lost 0 bases, with 14 bases spanning the gap. The germline gives CDR1 ENHRY, CDR2 SYGVKD.

This chain links TRBV5-1 with TRBJ2-3, with TRBD2 matching over 14 bases. J gave up 3 bases and V 4 bases, and 7 bases lay outside the gene matches. The CDR3 is 17 residues long. The germline V gene encodes CDR1 SGHRS and CDR2 YFSETQ. The CDR3 region is CASSPGGLAGGTDTQYF. The CDR3, as DNA: TGCGCCAGCAGCCCGGGTGGACTAGCGGGAGGAACAGATACGCAGTATTTT. Supplemented by reference TRBV5-1 and TRBJ2-3, the full variable domain reads KAGVTQTPRYLIKTRGQQVTLSCSPISGHRSVSWYQQTPGQGLQFLFEYFSETQRNKGNFPGRFSGRQFSNSRSEMNVSTLELGDSALYLCASSPGGLAGGTDTQYFGPGTRLTVL.

About this clone itself: The identical CDR3 is also encoded by other nucleotide sequences in the sample. The J gene is TRBJ2-7, the V gene TRBV5-1; TRBD1 aligns across 7 bases. The germline V gene has CDR1 SGHRS and CDR2 YFSETQ. This CDR3 has 13 amino acids. J lost 3 bases, V lost 5 bases, and 5 bases had no gene match. CDR3 coding DNA: TGCGCCAGCAGTTCGGCAGGGGGCTACGAGCAGTACTTC. Its protein product is CASSSAGGYEQYF.

This chain joins TRBV19 and TRBJ2-7; D unresolved. CDR1 is LNHDA, CDR2 SQIVND, per germline (reference sequence). The CDR3 covers 13 residues. V lost 1 base and J 2 bases, leaving 6 bases between the germline ends. The CDR3 nucleotides read TGTGCCAGTAGTATAGGCGCCGCCTACGAGCAGTACTTC. It translates to CASSIGAAYEQYF.

V is TRBV11-2 and J is TRBJ2-1; maybe TRBD2 (6 bases). Germline loops: CDR1 SGHAT, CDR2 FQNNGV. V lost 4 bases to trimming and J lost 3 bases, with 19 bases between them. CDR3 length: 17 residues. CDR3 nucleotides: TGTGCCAGCAGCTCAGGGCGGGATTTGACCCTCTACAATGAGCAGTTCTTC. It specifies CASSSGRDLTLYNEQFF.

This chain links TRBV18 with TRBJ2-3; 8 nucleotides match TRBD2. CDR1 is KGHSH and CDR2 is LQKENI in the germline V gene. The junction had 18 bases not matched to a gene; V was cut back by 4 bases and J by 6 bases. This CDR3 region has 18 residues. CDR3 coding DNA: TGTGCCAGCTCACGGAATCTAGCGGGCACCTCGAGAGGGGATACGCAGTATTTT. It is translated as CASSRNLAGTSRGDTQYF.

The rearrangement joins TRBV7-6 to TRBJ2-5; possibly TRBD2 for D (5 bases). CDR1 and CDR2 (germline): SGHVS, FNYEAQ. The V end lost 5 bases, the J end lost 7 bases, and 23 bases lay between the germline ends. This CDR3 is built from 16 residues. CDR3 bases: TGTGCCAGCAGCCGGAGGAGAGGAACGAGAATAGGGACCCAGTACTTC. The encoded protein is CASSRRRGTRIGTQYF.

V gene TRBV18 combines with J gene TRBJ2-1, with D possibly matching TRBD2 (5 bases). There are 13 residues in the CDR3. Germline V CDR1 and CDR2: KGHSH, LQKENI. The V end was cut by 5 bases, the J end by 9 bases, with 14 bases between. The CDR3 spells CASSGSPSSEQFF. In nucleotides, the CDR3 is TGTGCCAGCTCAGGCTCCCCTAGCAGTGAGCAGTTCTTC. Full variable domain (remainder filled in from reference TRBV18 and TRBJ2-1): NAGVMQNPRHLVRRRGQEARLRCSPMKGHSHVYWYRQLPEEGLKFMVYLQKENIIDESGMPKERFSAEFPKEGPSILRIQQVVRGDSAAYFCASSGSPSSEQFFGPGTRLTVL.

This clone occurred a few times. V gene TRBV2 combines with J gene TRBJ1-1; no definite D call. The V and J ends lost 6 bases and 1 base respectively, with 9 bases between them. The V gene's germline CDR1 is SNHLY and CDR2 FYNNEI. This CDR3 spans 13 amino acids. The CDR3 nucleotides are TGTGCCAGCAGAAGGGCCGGGAACACTGAAGCTTTCTTT. This translates into CASRRAGNTEAFF.

The chain recombines TRBV27 with TRBJ2-7; 9 nucleotides align to TRBD1. Germline values: CDR1 MNHEY, CDR2 SMNVEV (reference sequence). V gave up 4 bases and J gave up 1 base; unmatched junction bases: 8. The CDR3 has 16 residues. The CDR3 loop reads CASSSPGTGRSYEQYF. Here the CDR3 DNA reads TGTGCCAGCAGTTCCCCGGGGACAGGGAGGTCCTACGAGCAGTACTTC.

The chain has TRBV9 and TRBJ1-4; possible D gene TRBD1, 5 bases. With 2 bases removed from V and 6 bases from J, the gap between germline ends came to 11 bases. Germline CDR1 SGDLS, CDR2 YYNGEE. The CDR3 is 14 residues long. The chain's CDR3 is CASSVGRGDEKLFF. In nucleotides, the CDR3 is TGTGCCAGCAGCGTGGGACGGGGGGATGAAAAACTGTTTTTT. The whole variable domain, filled in from reference TRBV9 and TRBJ1-4, reads DSGVTQTPKHLITATGQRVTLRCSPRSGDLSVYWYQQSLDQGLQFLIQYYNGEERAKGNILERFSAQQFPDLHSELNLSSLELGDSALYFCASSVGRGDEKLFFGSGTQLSVL.

This chain connects TRBV11-2 to TRBJ2-3; D is possibly TRBD1 (5 bases). Germline CDR1 reads SGHAT; CDR2 reads FQNNGV. This CDR3 region has 14 residues. The ends were cut back, 5 bases at V and 1 base at J, with 10 bases in the middle. The CDR3 nucleotides read TGTGCCAGCAGCCTAGGACACGGCACAGATACGCAGTATTTT. It codes for CASSLGHGTDTQYF.

V is TRBV7-3 and J is TRBJ2-1, with 11 bases identical to TRBD2. Germline CDR1 and CDR2: SGHTA and FQGTGA. The CDR3 runs to 17 residues. V trimming: 4 bases; J trimming: 4 bases; junction bases outside the gene matches: 9. The CDR3 sequence is CASSSRTSGLGYNEQFF. The DNA of the CDR3 is TGTGCCAGCAGCTCCCGGACTAGCGGGTTGGGGTACAATGAGCAGTTCTTC.

V and J are TRBV5-4 and TRBJ2-1, with a possible D match to TRBD1 (6 bases). Germline V gives CDR1 SGHNT, CDR2 YYREEE (reference sequence). The CDR3 is made up of 16 amino acids. The germline V and J ends were trimmed by 1 base and 4 bases, with 15 bases remaining between them. This CDR3 reads CASSLPSGHQYNEQFF. CDR3 nucleotide sequence: TGTGCCAGCAGCTTGCCGTCGGGACACCAATACAATGAGCAGTTCTTC.

The rearrangement uses TRBV11-2 and TRBJ2-4; D might be TRBD1 (5 bases). V lost 4 bases to trimming and J lost 7 bases, with 20 bases between them. CDR1 and CDR2 (germline): SGHAT, FQNNGV. The length of the CDR3 is 16 residues. Here the CDR3 DNA reads TGTGCCAGCAGCTCCTTTCTTGACAGACAGAGCAACATTCAGTACTTC. As protein: CASSSFLDRQSNIQYF.

V gene TRBV9 combines with J gene TRBJ2-3; 10 positions match TRBD2. There are 16 residues in the CDR3. V shed 4 bases, J shed 6 bases, and the junction held 11 bases outside the gene matches. From germline, CDR1 is SGDLS and CDR2 YYNGEE. The CDR3 here is CASSSSLAGAQDTQYF. In DNA, the CDR3 is TGTGCCAGCAGCTCCTCCCTAGCGGGAGCCCAGGATACGCAGTATTTT.

This chain links TRBV4-1 with TRBJ2-5; D unclear. Germline loops: CDR1 MGHRA, CDR2 YSYEKL. V gave up 3 bases and J gave up 5 bases, with 10 bases separating them. This CDR3 has 13 amino acids. The CDR3 bases are TGCGCCAGCAGCCAGTCTCGTCGGGAGACCCAGTACTTC. Translated: CASSQSRRETQYF.

This chain uses TRBV4-2 with TRBJ1-4; possible D gene TRBD1, 6 bases. The CDR3 sequence is 17 residues long. Germline CDR1 LGHNA, CDR2 YNFKEQ. V was shortened by 0 bases and J by 7 bases, with 18 bases between the two germline ends. CDR3 sequence (DNA): TGTGCCAGCAGCCAAGATCAACAGGGTAAAGGGAGTGAAAAACTGTTTTTT. Its protein is CASSQDQQGKGSEKLFF.

The rearrangement joins TRBV5-6 to TRBJ2-1, with a weak D call TRBD1 (6 bases). V shed 3 bases and J shed 7 bases, with 14 bases lying between them. The CDR3 has 14 amino acids. Germline values: CDR1 SGHDT, CDR2 YYEEEE. The CDR3 sequence: CASSWRFQGNEQFF. The CDR3 nucleotides are TGTGCCAGCAGCTGGCGATTCCAGGGGAATGAGCAGTTCTTC.

The chain joins TRBV27 to TRBJ1-4; D is uncertain. Germline CDR1 reads MNHEY; CDR2 reads SMNVEV (reference sequence). V shed 7 bases and J shed 4 bases, with 16 bases lying between them. The CDR3 is 15 amino acids. CDR3 DNA: TGTGCCAGCATGGGCCCATCCGGTGGTAATGAAAAACTGTTTTTT. Its translation: CASMGPSGGNEKLFF.

CDR3 nucleotides: TGTGCCACCAGACGGAGTAACCACTCTGGGGCCAACGTCCTGACTTTC. Its protein product is CATRRSNHSGANVLTF. This chain uses TRBV15 with TRBJ2-6; D is ambiguous. The CDR3 loop spans 16 amino acids. Trimming left V 6 bases short and J 0 bases short, with 12 bases between. The germline CDR1 and CDR2 sequences are LNHNV and YYDKDF (reference sequence).

In the case of this clone: Other DNA sequences in this specimen translate into the identical CDR3. V usage is TRBV19 and J usage is TRBJ2-7; 9 nucleotides align to TRBD1. The germline V gene has CDR1 LNHDA and CDR2 SQIVND (reference sequence). V lost 4 bases to trimming and J lost 3 bases; unmatched junction nucleotides: 4. This CDR3 is built from 14 residues. The chain's CDR3 is CASSRGQGGYEQYF. CDR3 nucleotides: TGTGCCAGTAGTAGGGGACAGGGTGGCTACGAGCAGTACTTC. Full variable domain (rest looked up from reference TRBV19 and TRBJ2-7): DGGITQSPKYLFRKEGQNVTLSCEQNLNHDAMYWYRQDPGQGLRLIYYSQIVNDFQKGDIAEGYSVSREKKESFPLTVTSAQKNPTAFYLCASSRGQGGYEQYFGPGTRLTVT.

The CDR3 nucleotides read TGCGCCAGCAGCCCGACAGCTGATTATGGAAACACCATATATTTT. Its protein product is CASSPTADYGNTIYF. The chain combines TRBV5-1 with TRBJ1-3, with a weak D call TRBD1 (5 bases). CDR3 length: 15 residues. Germline V CDR1 and CDR2: SGHRS, YFSETQ. V shed 4 bases and J shed 3 bases, with 14 bases lying between them.

The V and J genes are TRBV7-2 and TRBJ2-3; 10 bases line up with TRBD1. The CDR3 contains 17 residues. With V trimmed by 2 bases and J by 0 bases, 5 bases remained unmatched. Germline CDR1 is SGHTA and CDR2 is FQGNSA. Here the CDR3 DNA reads TGTGCCAGCAGCTTACTAGGGACAGGGGCTAGCACAGATACGCAGTATTTT. This codes for CASSLLGTGASTDTQYF.

The chain joins TRBV15 to TRBJ1-4, with D maybe TRBD1 (6 bases). The CDR3 covers 14 residues. The V and J ends lost 5 bases and 6 bases respectively, with 13 bases between them. Germline V gene data show CDR1 as LNHNV and CDR2 as YYDKDF (reference sequence). The chain's CDR3 is CATSAWGADEKLFF. In DNA, the CDR3 is TGTGCCACCAGCGCTTGGGGGGCGGATGAAAAACTGTTTTTT.

The chain combines TRBV7-3 with TRBJ1-6; possible D gene TRBD1, 6 bases. CDR1 SGHTA and CDR2 FQGTGA come from the germline V gene. The CDR3 sequence is 17 residues long. V was trimmed by 0 bases and J by 6 bases, leaving 15 bases between them. The CDR3 bases are TGTGCCAGCAGCTTAACTCAGAGGGGGGCAGGTAATTCACCCCTCCACTTT. The encoded protein is CASSLTQRGAGNSPLHF. The whole variable domain, filled in from reference TRBV7-3 and TRBJ1-6, reads GAGVSQTPSNKVTEKGKYVELRCDPISGHTALYWYRQSLGQGPEFLIYFQGTGAADDSGLPNDRFFAVRPEGSVSTLKIQRTERGDSAVYLCASSLTQRGAGNSPLHFGNGTRLTVT.

This rearrangement joins TRBV27 to TRBJ2-3; TRBD2 agrees at 10 bases. V shed 6 bases and J 9 bases; nucleotides not matched to a gene: 3. Germline assignment: CDR1 MNHEY and CDR2 SMNVEV (reference sequence). The CDR3 extends over 12 amino acids. The CDR3: CASSQLAGTQYF. The CDR3 bases are TGTGCCAGCAGCCAACTAGCGGGAACGCAGTATTTT.

This sequence joins TRBV5-1 and TRBJ2-1, with a possible D match to TRBD1 (6 bases). This CDR3 has 16 amino acids. Germline V gives CDR1 SGHRS, CDR2 YFSETQ. The V end was cut by 7 bases, the J end by 0 bases, with 17 bases between. The DNA of the CDR3 is TGCGCCAGCCGAATCCGGGACACGAGCTCCTACAATGAGCAGTTCTTC. It yields the protein CASRIRDTSSYNEQFF.

The V gene is TRBV18, the J gene TRBJ2-7; no clear D gene. V shed 0 bases and J shed 6 bases, with 9 bases lying between them. Per germline, CDR1 KGHSH and CDR2 LQKENI. This CDR3 spans 13 amino acids. Written as DNA, the CDR3 is TGTGCCAGCTCACCACCGGCCACGGGCGAGCAGTACTTC. It translates to CASSPPATGEQYF.

The genes are TRBV5-1 and TRBJ1-1; 7 nucleotides align to TRBD1. Germline V gene data show CDR1 as SGHRS and CDR2 as YFSETQ. The CDR3 runs to 15 residues. The V gene end was trimmed by 3 bases and the J gene end by 3 bases; junction bases not matched to a gene: 8. Here the CDR3 reads CASSWVTGSDTEAFF. CDR3 DNA sequence: TGCGCCAGCAGCTGGGTGACAGGGTCTGACACTGAAGCTTTCTTT.

The chain is built from TRBV18 and TRBJ2-7; TRBD2 aligns across 10 bases. The CDR3 length is 12 residues. Germline CDR1 and CDR2: KGHSH and LQKENI. With 4 bases clipped from V and 6 bases from J, the junction kept 0 bases outside the gene matches. The CDR3 region has the DNA TGTGCCAGCTCACAGCGGGAGGGCGAGCAGTACTTC. Amino acids: CASSQREGEQYF.